This T cell receptor (beta chain) was sequenced during a study of blood T cell repertoires in COVID-19. Study-level background: There were acute and convalescent COVID-19 samples, and they came from the United States, Italy and Spain.

Under the authors' procedure: Reference gene primer amplification in the assay estimated nucleated cell counts. Sequencing was performed with immunoSEQ multiplex PCR; in TCRdb, only in-frame clones are kept and a portion is missing. V and J calls and clone size are given by that table; D and trimming were obtained from the DNA. The table shows about 230,000 clones, with approximately 81% occurring only once. This CDR3 is built from 17 residues. V shed 1 base and J 6 bases; nucleotides not matched to a gene: 4. CDR1 is SGHRS, CDR2 YFSETQ, per germline. Sequenced: peripheral blood. This sequence was found in a man in his forties with acute or convalescent COVID-19. The chain combines TRBV5-1 with TRBJ2-1; 16 positions agree with TRBD2. Here the CDR3 DNA reads TGCGCCAGCAGCTTGAGGGGACTAGCGGGGGGGCTCAATGAGCAGTTCTTC. Protein sequence: CASSLRGLAGGLNEQFF.